These 2 T cell receptor beta chains were sequenced from one sample in a study of response to subunit inactivated influenza vaccine (dated by TCRdb to the late 2010s). This specimen's time point label, interpreted: approximately 47 days after influenza vaccine administration. The library was obtained by RT-PCR. The listed sequencing device is Illumina HiSeq 2500. TCRdb reran the public reads through fastp at Q25 and MiXCR, keeping productive beta chains. Rows are combined by CDR3 protein, so each entry shows the most common genes and DNA. This sample lists about 480,000 distinct CDR3 sequences; approximately 11% were detected once. The ten biggest clones cover over 9.5% of the sample. This material consisted of PBMCs from blood, taken about 40 days after vaccination. These TCRs come from a man aged 50 to 60 who received an inactivated influenza vaccine. Donor details come from another sample of the same person, matched by shared clones.

Concerning this clonotype: The junction differs from germline at one of its ends, possibly a read error. The V gene is TRBV20-1, the J gene TRBJ2-3, with TRBD1 matching over 7 bases. Germline-derived CDR1 and CDR2 are DFQATT and SNEGSKA (reference sequence). The length of the CDR3 is 16 residues. The CDR3 reads CCARDLNRGNTDTQYF. In DNA form, the CDR3 reads TGCTGTGCTAGAGATTTAAACAGGGGAAACACAGATACGCAGTATTTT.

This chain uses TRBV19 with TRBJ1-2; D ambiguous. This CDR3 region has 14 residues. CDR1 is LNHDA, CDR2 SQIVND, per germline (reference sequence). Trimming removed 8 bases at V and 4 bases at J, with 17 bases between. CDR3 bases: TGTGCCAGTTCGGCGCGCACGGCAGGCTATGGCTACACCTTC. This translates into CASSARTAGYGYTF.